Sequencing of this T cell receptor beta chain was carried out in a study of blood T cells in healthy people across ages. The CDR3 is 15 residues long. Germline V CDR1 and CDR2: SEHNR, FQNEAQ (reference sequence). Trimming left V 3 bases short and J 1 base short, with 13 bases between. This clonotype was seen a few times. No antigen is known for it. Then a second PCR, running roughly 7 to 11 cycles, was carried out with a sample-barcoded 5' primer and a J-beta primer mix. MiXCR was run by TCRdb on the 5' RACE reads, yielding one entry per CDR3 protein. The sample yields 540,000 or so distinct CDR3 sequences, 24% seen once. General study points: There were more naive CD4+ cells and higher diversity in long-lived donors than in aged donors.

The same specimen was also included in a second study, on T cells of mothers and their children.

This receptor was obtained from a boy aged 5-17 years in good health. The sample was blood. This chain joins TRBV7-9 and TRBJ2-7, with D tentatively TRBD2 (5 bases). The CDR3, as DNA: TGTGCCAGCAGCTTGGGTAGGAGGAAATCCTACGAGCAGTACTTC. Residues: CASSLGRRKSYEQYF.